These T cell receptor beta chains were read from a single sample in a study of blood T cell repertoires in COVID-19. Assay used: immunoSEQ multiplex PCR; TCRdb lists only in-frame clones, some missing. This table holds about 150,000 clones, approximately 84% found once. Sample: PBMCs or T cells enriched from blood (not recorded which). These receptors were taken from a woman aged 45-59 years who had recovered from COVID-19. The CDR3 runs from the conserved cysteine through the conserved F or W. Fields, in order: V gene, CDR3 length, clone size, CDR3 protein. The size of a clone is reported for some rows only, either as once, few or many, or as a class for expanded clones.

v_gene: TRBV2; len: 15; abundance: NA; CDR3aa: CASSPVLREKGEQFF
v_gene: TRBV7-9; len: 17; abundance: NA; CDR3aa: CASSLKSTATNTGELFF
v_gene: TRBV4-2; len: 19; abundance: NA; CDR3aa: CASSGIRGWGLAGGNEQFF
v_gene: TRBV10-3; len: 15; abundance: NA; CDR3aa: CAISESSGGRESQYF
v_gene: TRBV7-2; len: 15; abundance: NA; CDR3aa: CASSLVGTGPDTQYF
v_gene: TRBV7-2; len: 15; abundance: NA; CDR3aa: CASSPTTGGNEKLFF
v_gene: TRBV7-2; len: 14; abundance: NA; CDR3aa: CASSFTSRNYEQYF
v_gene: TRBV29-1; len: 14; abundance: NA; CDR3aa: CSVEDRVARETQYF
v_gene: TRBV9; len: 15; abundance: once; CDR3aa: CASSPRAESYNEQFF
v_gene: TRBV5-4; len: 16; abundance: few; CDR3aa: CASSRRDRENTGELFF
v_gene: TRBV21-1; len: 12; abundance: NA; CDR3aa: CASSKGLPEQYF
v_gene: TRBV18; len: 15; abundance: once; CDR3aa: CASSPHPGQNSPLHF
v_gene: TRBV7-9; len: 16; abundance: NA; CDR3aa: CASSSSGTGNTGELFF